These T cell receptor beta chains were read from a single sample in a study of response to subunit inactivated influenza vaccine. TCRdb ran MiXCR on the RT-PCR reads and lists one entry per CDR3 protein. Of around 180,000 distinct CDR3 sequences listed, around 9% are singletons. The specimen comprised non-naive T cells sorted from PBMCs, sampled on the day of vaccination. The source is a man aged 45-65 years who received an inactivated influenza vaccine. CDR3s include the opening cysteine and the closing phenylalanine or tryptophan. The order of the fields is J gene, D gene, clone size, V gene, CDR3 protein, CDR3 DNA. The D gene is left open where the match is weak. Clone size is stated in some rows and not others, as once, few, many or a class when expanded.

j_gene: TRBJ2-1; d_gene: NA; abundance: medium-sized; v_gene: TRBV29-1; CDR3aa: CSARGEGQFF; CDR3nt: TGCAGCGCGAGAGGGGAAGGGCAGTTCTTC
j_gene: TRBJ2-1; d_gene: TRBD2; abundance: NA; v_gene: TRBV4-2; CDR3aa: CASSQGQRETGEQFF; CDR3nt: TGTGCCAGCAGCCAGGGCCAGCGGGAGACTGGTGAGCAGTTCTTC
j_gene: TRBJ1-6; d_gene: NA; abundance: many; v_gene: TRBV6-5; CDR3aa: CASSWDPHNSPLHF; CDR3nt: TGTGCCAGCAGTTGGGACCCCCATAATTCACCCCTCCACTTT
j_gene: TRBJ2-7; d_gene: TRBD2; abundance: many; v_gene: TRBV5-1; CDR3aa: CASSKSSGSYEQYF; CDR3nt: TGCGCCAGCAGCAAATCTAGCGGGAGTTACGAGCAGTACTTC
j_gene: TRBJ2-1; d_gene: NA; abundance: NA; v_gene: TRBV20-1; CDR3aa: CSANGYEQFF; CDR3nt: TGCAGTGCTAATGGGTATGAGCAGTTCTTC
j_gene: TRBJ2-1; d_gene: TRBD2; abundance: few; v_gene: TRBV29-1; CDR3aa: CSVVIAGGLGYNEQFF; CDR3nt: TGCAGCGTTGTAATAGCGGGAGGTCTGGGATACAATGAGCAGTTCTTC
j_gene: TRBJ1-2; d_gene: NA; abundance: many; v_gene: TRBV5-5; CDR3aa: CASSYISGRGNHGYTF; CDR3nt: TGTGCCAGCAGCTACATCTCAGGGCGAGGGAACCATGGCTACACCTTC
j_gene: TRBJ1-2; d_gene: TRBD1; abundance: NA; v_gene: TRBV5-1; CDR3aa: CASSLGQGFSYGYTF; CDR3nt: TGCGCCAGCAGCTTGGGACAGGGGTTCAGCTATGGCTACACCTTC
j_gene: TRBJ2-3; d_gene: TRBD1; abundance: few; v_gene: TRBV20-1; CDR3aa: CSAPGQGADTQYF; CDR3nt: TGCAGTGCCCCAGGACAGGGGGCAGATACGCAGTATTTT
j_gene: TRBJ2-7; d_gene: NA; abundance: NA; v_gene: TRBV27; CDR3aa: CASSLDKLGINEQYF; CDR3nt: TGTGCCAGCAGTTTAGACAAACTGGGGATCAACGAGCAGTACTTC
j_gene: TRBJ2-7; d_gene: NA; abundance: many; v_gene: TRBV27; CDR3aa: CASSTGTYLYEQYF; CDR3nt: TGTGCCAGCAGCACCGGGACATACCTCTACGAGCAGTACTTC
j_gene: TRBJ2-7; d_gene: NA; abundance: many; v_gene: TRBV20-1; CDR3aa: CSARDRGILYEQYF; CDR3nt: TGCAGTGCTAGAGATCGGGGAATCCTCTACGAGCAGTACTTC
j_gene: TRBJ1-1; d_gene: NA; abundance: NA; v_gene: TRBV28; CDR3aa: CASSLRGGARTEAFF; CDR3nt: TGTGCCAGCAGTTTAAGGGGGGGAGCAAGGACTGAAGCTTTCTTT
j_gene: TRBJ2-1; d_gene: NA; abundance: few; v_gene: TRBV6-2/TRBV6-3; CDR3aa: CASSPFGGRLINHEQFF; CDR3nt: TGTGCCAGCTCCCCCTTTGGGGGGCGTTTAATCAATCATGAGCAGTTCTTC
j_gene: TRBJ2-1; d_gene: TRBD2; abundance: few; v_gene: TRBV25-1; CDR3aa: CASSAVSGLAGRYNEQFF; CDR3nt: TGTGCCAGCAGTGCCGTTAGCGGCCTAGCGGGGAGGTACAATGAGCAGTTCTTC
j_gene: TRBJ2-7; d_gene: NA; abundance: NA; v_gene: TRBV3-1; CDR3aa: CASSQATSGAYEQYF; CDR3nt: TGTGCCAGCAGCCAAGCAACGTCAGGGGCCTACGAGCAGTACTTC
j_gene: TRBJ2-1; d_gene: NA; abundance: few; v_gene: TRBV20-1; CDR3aa: CSARDTKSAYNEQFF; CDR3nt: TGCAGTGCTAGAGATACGAAGAGCGCCTACAATGAGCAGTTCTTC
j_gene: TRBJ2-1; d_gene: NA; abundance: few; v_gene: TRBV12-3/TRBV12-4; CDR3aa: CASSLELRGTATFSYNEQFF; CDR3nt: TGTGCCAGCAGTTTAGAGTTACGAGGGACGGCGACTTTCTCCTACAATGAGCAGTTCTTC
j_gene: TRBJ2-3; d_gene: NA; abundance: NA; v_gene: TRBV5-4; CDR3aa: CACSLKSTDTQYF; CDR3nt: TGTGCCTGCAGCCTAAAAAGCACAGATACGCAGTATTTT
j_gene: TRBJ1-1; d_gene: TRBD1; abundance: NA; v_gene: TRBV3-1; CDR3aa: CASSQVQAGGEAFF; CDR3nt: TGTGCCAGCAGCCAAGTTCAGGCAGGGGGCGAAGCTTTCTTT
j_gene: TRBJ1-1; d_gene: TRBD1; abundance: many; v_gene: TRBV3-1; CDR3aa: CASSQIGQGNTEAFF; CDR3nt: TGTGCCAGCAGCCAAATTGGACAGGGAAATACTGAAGCTTTCTTT
j_gene: TRBJ2-1; d_gene: NA; abundance: many; v_gene: TRBV5-1; CDR3aa: CASSLARRAESSYNEQFF; CDR3nt: TGCGCCAGCAGCTTGGCTCGCCGGGCGGAAAGCTCCTACAATGAGCAGTTCTTC
j_gene: TRBJ1-1; d_gene: NA; abundance: NA; v_gene: TRBV6-5; CDR3aa: CASSYSEGGGTEAFF; CDR3nt: TGTGCCAGCAGTTACTCCGAGGGCGGGGGCACTGAAGCTTTCTTT
j_gene: TRBJ2-5; d_gene: NA; abundance: many; v_gene: TRBV2; CDR3aa: CASSPPVEETQYF; CDR3nt: TGTGCCAGCAGTCCCCCGGTCGAAGAGACCCAGTACTTC
j_gene: TRBJ2-7; d_gene: NA; abundance: many; v_gene: TRBV27; CDR3aa: CASSLFPGDRMGEQYF; CDR3nt: TGTGCCAGCAGTTTATTCCCCGGAGACAGGATGGGAGAGCAGTACTTC
j_gene: TRBJ2-3; d_gene: TRBD2; abundance: NA; v_gene: TRBV24-1; CDR3aa: CATSEGGGRTDTQYF; CDR3nt: TGTGCCACCAGTGAAGGCGGGGGACGCACAGATACGCAGTATTTT
j_gene: TRBJ2-5; d_gene: NA; abundance: many; v_gene: TRBV18; CDR3aa: CASSPLRSDETQYF; CDR3nt: TGTGCCAGCTCACCACTGCGGTCTGACGAGACCCAGTACTTC
j_gene: TRBJ1-5; d_gene: NA; abundance: NA; v_gene: TRBV10-1; CDR3aa: CASPIPRDGLSNQPQHF; CDR3nt: TGCGCCAGCCCTATCCCCAGGGACGGTCTAAGCAATCAGCCCCAGCATTTT
j_gene: TRBJ2-6; d_gene: NA; abundance: few; v_gene: TRBV28; CDR3aa: CASSPYRAGANVLTF; CDR3nt: TGTGCCAGCAGTCCTTACAGGGCTGGGGCCAACGTCCTGACTTTC
j_gene: TRBJ2-1; d_gene: NA; abundance: few; v_gene: TRBV7-9; CDR3aa: CASTLVLSGRTYNEQFF; CDR3nt: TGTGCCAGCACCTTAGTACTGTCAGGGAGGACCTACAATGAGCAGTTCTTC
j_gene: TRBJ2-7; d_gene: TRBD1; abundance: few; v_gene: TRBV4-3; CDR3aa: CASSQVLTGGYEQYF; CDR3nt: TGCGCCAGCAGCCAAGTGCTGACAGGGGGCTACGAGCAGTACTTC
j_gene: TRBJ1-1; d_gene: NA; abundance: many; v_gene: TRBV29-1; CDR3aa: CSAETGMNTEAFF; CDR3nt: TGCAGCGCCGAGACAGGAATGAACACTGAAGCTTTCTTT
j_gene: TRBJ2-2; d_gene: TRBD2; abundance: few; v_gene: TRBV28; CDR3aa: CASSYSSGGFHTGELFF; CDR3nt: TGTGCCAGCAGTTATTCTAGCGGGGGGTTCCACACCGGGGAGCTGTTTTTT
j_gene: TRBJ2-1; d_gene: TRBD2; abundance: NA; v_gene: TRBV7-2; CDR3aa: CASSLALLAPNNEQFF; CDR3nt: TGTGCCAGCAGCTTAGCATTACTAGCGCCGAACAATGAGCAGTTCTTC
j_gene: TRBJ1-2; d_gene: NA; abundance: NA; v_gene: TRBV7-8; CDR3aa: CASSLSRTGYGYTF; CDR3nt: TGTGCCAGCAGCTTATCCAGGACCGGCTATGGCTACACCTTC
j_gene: TRBJ1-1; d_gene: NA; abundance: few; v_gene: TRBV20-1; CDR3aa: CSARDILNTEAFF; CDR3nt: TGCAGTGCAAGGGACATACTGAACACTGAAGCTTTCTTT
j_gene: TRBJ1-5; d_gene: NA; abundance: many; v_gene: TRBV12-3/TRBV12-4; CDR3aa: CASSLAGVINQPQHF; CDR3nt: TGTGCCAGCAGTTTAGCGGGAGTCATTAATCAGCCCCAGCATTTT
j_gene: TRBJ2-7; d_gene: NA; abundance: few; v_gene: TRBV19; CDR3aa: CASSSLDDTYEQYF; CDR3nt: TGTGCCAGTAGTAGCCTGGATGACACCTACGAGCAGTACTTC
j_gene: TRBJ1-1; d_gene: NA; abundance: many; v_gene: TRBV28; CDR3aa: CASRDLIMNTEAFF; CDR3nt: TGTGCCAGCAGGGACCTGATAATGAACACTGAAGCTTTCTTT
j_gene: TRBJ2-2; d_gene: TRBD2; abundance: few; v_gene: TRBV28; CDR3aa: CATNALSGGWHRELFF; CDR3nt: TGTGCCACCAACGCCCTGAGCGGGGGATGGCACCGGGAGCTGTTTTTT
j_gene: TRBJ1-2; d_gene: TRBD1; abundance: many; v_gene: TRBV5-1; CDR3aa: CASSFSGTGSYGYTF; CDR3nt: TGCGCCAGCAGCTTTTCCGGGACAGGGTCCTATGGCTACACCTTC
j_gene: TRBJ2-7; d_gene: NA; abundance: many; v_gene: TRBV12-3/TRBV12-4; CDR3aa: CASSKDRTYEQYF; CDR3nt: TGTGCCAGCAGTAAAGACAGGACCTACGAGCAGTACTTC
j_gene: TRBJ1-1; d_gene: NA; abundance: many; v_gene: TRBV5-1; CDR3aa: CASSLDIVPAGTEAFF; CDR3nt: TGCGCCAGCAGCTTGGATATAGTCCCTGCGGGCACTGAAGCTTTCTTT
j_gene: TRBJ2-1; d_gene: NA; abundance: many; v_gene: TRBV29-1; CDR3aa: CSVLIRVNEQFF; CDR3nt: TGCAGCGTACTTATCAGGGTCAATGAGCAGTTCTTC